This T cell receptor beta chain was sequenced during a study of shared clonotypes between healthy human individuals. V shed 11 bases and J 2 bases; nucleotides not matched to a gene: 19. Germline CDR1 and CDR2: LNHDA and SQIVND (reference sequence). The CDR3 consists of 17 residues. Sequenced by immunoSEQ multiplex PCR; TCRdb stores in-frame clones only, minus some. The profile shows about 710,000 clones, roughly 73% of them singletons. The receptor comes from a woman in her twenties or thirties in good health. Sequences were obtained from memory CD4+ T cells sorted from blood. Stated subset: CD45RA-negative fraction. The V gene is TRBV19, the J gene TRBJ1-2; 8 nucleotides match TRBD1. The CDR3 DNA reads TGTGCCTCTACAGGGGGGACAGCACCACGAATAAACTATGGCTACACCTTC. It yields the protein CASTGGTAPRINYGYTF.